This T cell receptor (beta chain) was captured by sequencing in a study of blood T cell repertoires in COVID-19 (dated by TCRdb to the early 2020s). Concerning the study at large: The collaborator samples originated in the United States, Italy and Spain and spanned the acute and convalescent phases of COVID-19. The prospective study material was composed of cDNA or gDNA derived from T cells, B-cell-depleted T cells, or PBMCs. Samples came from the ongoing ImmuneRACE study (first 160 participants) plus 1,254 subjects from 6 global collaborators. Subjects who had been exposed to COVID-19, were actively infected with it, or had recovered from it provided the deeply sampled blood TCRbeta repertoires that made up the dataset. The sample metadata nearly always contained a de-identified subject ID, COVID-19 status, age in years and sex. Where HLA class I and class II types were available, the types were taken from metadata supplied by the sample provider, not from assay-based typing. The repertoires were released in a freely available public database meant as a resource for research on the immune response to SARS-CoV-2.

With respect to this clone: This clone's antigen is unknown. Base qualities are not recorded, but no much larger clone differs from it by a single base.

Overall study outcomes, separate from this receptor: How much clinical and demographic metadata was included differed by source and by participant, and the metadata was provided uncurated.

TCRbeta CDR3 regions were amplified from genomic DNA using the immunoSEQ Assay, a bias-controlled multiplex PCR. From the authors' description of their analysis: The number of nucleated cells in each sample was estimated from the amplification of reference gene primers within the assay. To quantify the absolute abundance of each unique TCRbeta CDR3 rearrangement, sequence reads were collapsed and filtered. For each sample, productive Simpson clonality was calculated as the square root of Simpson's diversity index across productive rearrangements. This immuneACCESS table, as held by TCRdb, lists in-frame sequences with V and J called but not all clones. Of the missing ones, under half trace to an unresolved V gene in checked studies; the others have no known cause. That table is the source of V, J and clone size, and D and trimming were worked out from the DNA. The sample table holds about 170,000 clones, of which around 80% were seen once. The top ten clonotypes cover approximately 15% of the sample.

One collaborating source in Seattle enrolled patients while the patients were actively infected and followed the patients over time throughout the course of disease. Each collaborating institution followed its own protocols to collect whole blood in K2EDTA tubes. For TCRbeta analysis, collaborators shipped samples as frozen whole blood, isolated PBMCs, or DNA extracted from either of those sample types. The CDR3 holds 17 amino acids from the cysteine to the phenylalanine. Here the CDR3 DNA is all that survives: 51 bases in frame from base 1. Taken from the germline V gene, the CDR1 and CDR2 loops are MDHEN and SYDVKM. At the junction V is shortened by 10 bases and J by 5 bases; bases outside the gene matches: 21.

The TCR was taken from a woman aged 70-85 years with COVID-19, enrolled during active disease. The sequence is built from TRBV28 and TRBJ2-7, with 9 bases aligning to TRBD1. Sequences were obtained from peripheral blood. The CDR3 protein: CAIRGYTGGPPLHEQYF. The sequenced DNA is TGTGCCATTAGGGGTTATACAGGGGGCCCCCCACTACACGAGCAGTACTTC.